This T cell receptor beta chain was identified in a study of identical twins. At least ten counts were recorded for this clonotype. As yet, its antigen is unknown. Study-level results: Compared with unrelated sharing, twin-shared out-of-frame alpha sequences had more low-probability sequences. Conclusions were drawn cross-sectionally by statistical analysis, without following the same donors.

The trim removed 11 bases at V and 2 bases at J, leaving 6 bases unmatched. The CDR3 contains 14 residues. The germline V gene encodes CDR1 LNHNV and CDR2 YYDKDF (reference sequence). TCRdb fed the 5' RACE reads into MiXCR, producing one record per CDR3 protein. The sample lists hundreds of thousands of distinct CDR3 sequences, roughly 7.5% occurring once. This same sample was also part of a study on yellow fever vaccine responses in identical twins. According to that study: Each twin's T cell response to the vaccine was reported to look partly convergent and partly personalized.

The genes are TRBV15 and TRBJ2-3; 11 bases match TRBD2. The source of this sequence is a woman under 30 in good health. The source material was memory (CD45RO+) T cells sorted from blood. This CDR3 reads CAVRLAGITDTQYF. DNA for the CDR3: TGTGCCGTGCGACTAGCGGGGATCACAGATACGCAGTATTTT.